Listed here are 5 T cell receptor beta chains from one sample, sequenced in a study of cytomegalovirus exposure and HLA in healthy donors. 13 Jbeta primers and 60 Vbeta primers were used for the PCR. Libraries were prepared by immunoSEQ multiplex PCR; TCRdb keeps only in-frame clonotypes and omits some of them. The repertoire holds under 300,000 clones, 72% seen once, with 2% to 2.5% in the top ten. Material for sequencing was PBMCs. These receptors all come from a female donor in good health and CMV-seronegative.

CDR3 protein: CASSVQGAHPSPRYEQYF. The CDR3 nucleotides read TGTGCCAGCAGCGTGCAGGGGGCCCATCCCAGCCCCCGCTACGAGCAGTACTTC. The V gene is TRBV7-8, the J gene TRBJ2-7, with 8 nucleotides matching TRBD1. V shed 5 bases and J 3 bases; nucleotides not matched to a gene: 18. The CDR3 loop spans 18 amino acids. Germline CDR1 SGHVS, CDR2 FQNEAQ. The full variable domain, its missing parts supplied by reference TRBV7-8 and TRBJ2-7, is GAGVSQSPRYKVAKRGQDVALRCDPISGHVSLFWYQQALGQGPEFLTYFQNEAQLDKSGLPSDRFFAERPEGSVSTLKIQRTQQEDSAVYLCASSVQGAHPSPRYEQYFGPGTRLTVT.

This chain links TRBV6-5 with TRBJ1-1; TRBD1 matches at 8 bases. This CDR3 is 15 amino acids long. Germline assignment: CDR1 MNHEY and CDR2 SVGAGI. With V trimmed by 2 bases and J by 5 bases, 7 bases remained unmatched. The DNA for the CDR3 is TGTGCCAGCAGTTACCGGGGACAGGCTGGGACTGAAGCTTTCTTT. Its protein product is CASSYRGQAGTEAFF.

The rearrangement joins TRBV2 to TRBJ2-7; 11 bases match TRBD1. Trimming cost V 10 bases and J 6 bases; bases outside gene matches: 5. This CDR3 has 12 residues. Germline V CDR1 and CDR2: SNHLY, FYNNEI. This CDR3 reads CATWTGGGEQYF. The CDR3, as DNA: TGTGCCACCTGGACAGGGGGCGGCGAGCAGTACTTC. Full variable domain (outside the CDR3, taken from reference TRBV2 and TRBJ2-7): EPEVTQTPSHQVTQMGQEVILRCVPISNHLYFYWYRQILGQKVEFLVSFYNNEISEKSEIFDDQFSVERPDGSNFTLKIRSTKLEDSAMYFCATWTGGGEQYFGPGTRLTVT.

This clone was seen a handful of times. Relative to the germline gene, one junction end is altered; a read error may explain this. The chain joins TRBV7-9 to TRBJ1-2, with TRBD1 matching over 9 bases. The CDR3 has 15 amino acids. In germline, CDR1 is SEHNR, CDR2 FQNEAQ (reference sequence). CDR3 coding DNA: TGTTCCAGCAGCTCCGCCGGGACAGGGATTTATGGCTACACCTTC. Translation: CSSSSAGTGIYGYTF. Variable domain in full (rest from reference TRBV7-9 and TRBJ1-2): DTGVSQNPRHKITKRGQNVTFRCDPISEHNRLYWYRQTLGQGPEFLTYFQNEAQLEKSRLLSDRFSAERPKGSFSTLEIQRTEQGDSAMYLCSSSSAGTGIYGYTFGSGTRLTVV.

The chain carries TRBV6-1 and TRBJ1-1; D is undetermined. V was shortened by 0 bases and J by 0 bases, with 8 bases between the two germline ends. Germline assignment: CDR1 MNHNS and CDR2 SASEGT. This CDR3 region has 15 residues. This CDR3 is CASSEALRLNTEAFF. The CDR3 DNA sequence: TGTGCCAGCAGTGAAGCGCTCCGGTTGAACACTGAAGCTTTCTTT.